The TCR beta chain described here comes from a study of OX40 agonist ivuxolimab in advanced cancers. Study overall: Across the patients, intravenous ivuxolimab was delivered every 2 weeks at 0.01 to 10 mg/kg.

Per the germline V gene, CDR1 is SGHVS and CDR2 is FQNEAQ. This CDR3 has 14 residues. V lost 5 bases and J lost 4, with 12 bases in between. Patients with a history of autoimmune disease or on systemic immunosuppression were excluded. General observations from the study: CD4+ and CD8+ blood T cells expanded clonally by week 6 at 0.1 to 3.0 mg/kg.

TCRdb keeps only in-frame clones here, not all; method: immunoSEQ multiplex PCR. The sample records 90,000 or so clones, about 91% being singletons. As concerns this clone: As yet, its antigen is unknown.

The chain joins TRBV7-8 to TRBJ2-1; D might be TRBD2 (6 bases). The sequenced sample was CD4+ or CD8+ T cells sorted from blood, obtained in a trial of the OX40 agonist ivuxolimab. The source is an adult with an advanced solid tumor such as melanoma, head and neck, liver or kidney cancer. CDR3 in DNA: TGTGCCAGCAGCAATCGGGGGAGGTACAATGAGCAGTTCTTC. Amino acids: CASSNRGRYNEQFF.